These T cell receptor beta chains were read from a single sample in a study of CD8 T cells in Susac syndrome. TCRdb recomputed calls from the immunoSEQ multiplex PCR reads with MiXCR, one row per CDR3 protein. In the table there are roughly 200,000 distinct CDR3 sequences, approximately 95% of which are singletons. Sequencing was done on a sample of CD4+ T cells from PBMCs. These receptors originate from a human donor with multiple sclerosis. The CDR3 runs from the conserved cysteine through the conserved F or W. A D gene is named only where the DNA matches it firmly. A clone size is listed for some rows: how often the clone was seen (once, few, many), or a class if it is expanded.

clone_size j_call v_call d_call cdr3_aa cdr3_nt
. TRBJ1-2 TRBV7-2 . CASSLALGDYGYTF TGTGCCAGCAGCTTAGCCTTAGGTGACTATGGCTACACCTTC
. TRBJ1-2 TRBV14 TRBD1 CASSQGRTGAEGYTF TGTGCCAGCAGCCAAGGGCGGACAGGGGCAGAAGGCTACACCTTC
. TRBJ2-1 TRBV29-1 . CSVGTGTYNEQFF TGCAGCGTTGGTACAGGGACCTACAATGAGCAGTTCTTC
. TRBJ1-2 TRBV7-2 . CASADWGNTYGYTF TGTGCCAGCGCTGACTGGGGGAACACCTATGGCTACACCTTC
. TRBJ1-2 TRBV18 . CASSPAGTSNYGYTF TGTGCCAGCTCACCCGCCGGGACATCTAACTATGGCTACACCTTC
. TRBJ2-7 TRBV27 . CASTSGRSWDEQYF TGTGCCAGCACCAGCGGGCGGTCCTGGGACGAGCAGTACTTC
. TRBJ1-6 TRBV30 . CAWGGSGVRSPLHF TGTGCCTGGGGTGGGTCGGGAGTGAGGTCACCCCTCCACTTT
. TRBJ2-2 TRBV30 . CAWSPLDSLTQGGELFF TGTGCCTGGAGTCCTCTAGACAGTCTAACCCAAGGCGGGGAGCTGTTTTTT
. TRBJ1-2 TRBV12-3/TRBV12-4 . CASSETPANYGYTF TGTGCCAGCAGTGAAACACCAGCTAACTATGGCTACACCTTC
. TRBJ1-6 TRBV23-1 . CASSRPGQPYSPLHF TGCGCCAGCAGCCGCCCCGGACAGCCTTATTCACCCCTCCACTTT
. TRBJ2-1 TRBV2 TRBD1 CASSIARGSSSSYNEQFF TGTGCCAGCAGCATCGCCAGGGGGTCCTCGAGCTCCTACAATGAGCAGTTCTTC
. TRBJ1-6 TRBV29-1 . CSVETGDNSPLHF TGCAGCGTTGAAACGGGAGATAATTCACCCCTCCACTTT
. TRBJ2-5 TRBV2 . CASTRRSNQETQYF TGTGCCAGCACCCGGAGGAGCAACCAAGAGACCCAGTACTTC
. TRBJ2-3 TRBV30 TRBD2 CAWASGVRDTQYF TGTGCCTGGGCTAGCGGGGTTCGGGATACGCAGTATTTT
. TRBJ1-5 TRBV2 . CASSVRETQPQHF TGTGCCAGCAGTGTCAGGGAAACTCAGCCCCAGCATTTT
. TRBJ2-3 TRBV12-3/TRBV12-4 TRBD2 CASSFGGEGTDTQYF TGTGCCAGCAGTTTCGGGGGGGAAGGAACAGATACGCAGTATTTT
once TRBJ2-5 TRBV3-1 . CASRTTGAKTQYF TGTGCCAGCAGGACTACGGGTGCGAAGACCCAGTACTTC
. TRBJ2-5 TRBV3-1 . CASSQFGQTQETQYF TGTGCCAGCAGCCAATTTGGACAGACACAAGAGACCCAGTACTTC
. TRBJ1-6 TRBV24-1 . CATSAFDRPPNSPLHF TGTGCCACCAGTGCTTTTGACAGGCCCCCCAATTCACCCCTCCACTTT
. TRBJ2-2 TRBV10-3 . CAIRTPTGTGELFF TGTGCCATCAGGACCCCAACAGGGACCGGGGAGCTGTTTTTT
. TRBJ2-1 TRBV5-4 TRBD2 CASSSGLAGTDEQFF TGTGCCAGCAGCTCGGGACTAGCGGGGACCGATGAGCAGTTCTTC
. TRBJ2-1 TRBV3-1 . CASSLAGGLEQFF TGTGCCAGCAGCCTAGCCGGGGGGCTCGAGCAGTTCTTC
once TRBJ2-6 TRBV19 TRBD1 CASSPTDRGLVNVLTF TGTGCCAGTAGTCCGACGGACAGGGGGCTGGTCAACGTCCTGACTTTC
. TRBJ2-5 TRBV4-2 TRBD2 CASSQGFGAGGQETQYF TGTGCCAGCAGCCAAGGGTTTGGCGCGGGGGGGCAAGAGACCCAGTACTTC
. TRBJ1-2 TRBV21-1 . CASSKRGQGGYGYTF TGTGCCAGCAGCAAAAGGGGACAGGGAGGCTATGGCTACACCTTC
once TRBJ1-1 TRBV6-1 . CASSEVVAWGEAFF TGTGCCAGCAGTGAAGTTGTCGCCTGGGGGGAAGCTTTCTTT
. TRBJ2-1 TRBV9 . CASSPAAQAGQAEQFF TGTGCCAGCAGCCCCGCGGCGCAGGCGGGGCAAGCTGAGCAGTTCTTC
few TRBJ2-3 TRBV4-2 . CASSKMGDTQYF TGTGCCAGCTCCAAAATGGGCGATACGCAGTATTTT
. TRBJ2-1 TRBV12-3/TRBV12-4 TRBD2 CASSPPDTSGGYNEQFF TGTGCCAGCAGTCCACCCGATACTAGCGGGGGATACAATGAGCAGTTCTTC
. TRBJ2-5 TRBV20-1 . CSARVGRRETQYF TGCAGTGCTAGGGTGGGGAGGCGAGAGACCCAGTACTTC
. TRBJ1-2 TRBV6-5 . CASSYSTSGVQGGYTF TGTGCCAGCAGTTACTCGACGTCGGGGGTCCAGGGTGGCTACACCTTC
. TRBJ1-1 TRBV19 . CASRLHTEAFF TGTGCCAGTAGGTTACACACTGAAGCTTTCTTT
once TRBJ1-2 TRBV21-1 . CAAGGGNYGYTF TGTGCCGCCGGTGGGGGAAACTATGGCTACACCTTC
. TRBJ1-2 TRBV20-1 . CSARIELSIGYTF TGCAGTGCTAGAATAGAACTCTCAATCGGCTACACCTTC
once TRBJ1-5 TRBV30 TRBD1 CAWSVWGQAPQHF TGTGCCTGGAGTGTGTGGGGACAGGCGCCCCAGCATTTT
. TRBJ1-5 TRBV12-3/TRBV12-4 . CASSLTPGGKQPQHF TGTGCCAGCAGTTTAACCCCGGGAGGGAAGCAGCCCCAGCATTTT
. TRBJ2-2 TRBV18 TRBD1 CASSARQGDTGELFF TGTGCCAGCTCAGCGAGACAGGGGGACACCGGGGAGCTGTTTTTT
. TRBJ2-3 TRBV20-1 . CSAEVQGAHTDTQYF TGCAGTGCCGAGGTGCAGGGTGCACACACAGATACGCAGTATTTT
. TRBJ1-2 TRBV4-2 . CASSPRLDYGYTF TGTGCCAGCAGCCCCCGACTTGACTATGGCTACACCTTC
. TRBJ2-7 TRBV20-1 . CSAQGSPRGAYEQYF TGCAGTGCCCAGGGGTCCCCCCGAGGAGCCTACGAGCAGTACTTC
once TRBJ1-2 TRBV6-2/TRBV6-3 . CASRRWTESYGYTF TGTGCCAGCAGGAGATGGACAGAAAGCTATGGCTACACCTTC